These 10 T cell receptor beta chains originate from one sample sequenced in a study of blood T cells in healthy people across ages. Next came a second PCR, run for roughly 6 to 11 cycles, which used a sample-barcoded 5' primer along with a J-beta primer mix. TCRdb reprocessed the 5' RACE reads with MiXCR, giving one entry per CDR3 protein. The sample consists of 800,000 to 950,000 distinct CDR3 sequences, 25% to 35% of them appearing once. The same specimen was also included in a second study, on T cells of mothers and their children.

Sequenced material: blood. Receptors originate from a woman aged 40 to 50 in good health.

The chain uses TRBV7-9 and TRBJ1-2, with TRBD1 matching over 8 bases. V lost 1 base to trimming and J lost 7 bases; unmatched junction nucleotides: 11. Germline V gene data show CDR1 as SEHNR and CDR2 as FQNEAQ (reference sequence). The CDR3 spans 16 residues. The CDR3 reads CASSLDGDRGRGGYTF. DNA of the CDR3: TGTGCCAGCAGCTTAGATGGCGACAGGGGAAGGGGTGGCTACACCTTC.

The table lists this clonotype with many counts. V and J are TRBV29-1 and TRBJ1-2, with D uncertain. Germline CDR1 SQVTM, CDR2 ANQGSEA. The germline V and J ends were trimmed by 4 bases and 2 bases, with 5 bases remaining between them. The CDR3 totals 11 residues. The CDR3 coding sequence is TGCAGCGTTGCACTGAACTATGGCTACACCTTC. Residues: CSVALNYGYTF.

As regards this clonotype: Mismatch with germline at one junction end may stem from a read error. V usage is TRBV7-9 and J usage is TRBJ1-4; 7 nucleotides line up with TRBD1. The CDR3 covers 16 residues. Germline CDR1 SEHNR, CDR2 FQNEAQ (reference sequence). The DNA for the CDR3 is TGTGCCAGCACCTTGGGCCAGCAGGGGGTTAATGAAGAACTGTTTTTT. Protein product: CASTLGQQGVNEELFF.

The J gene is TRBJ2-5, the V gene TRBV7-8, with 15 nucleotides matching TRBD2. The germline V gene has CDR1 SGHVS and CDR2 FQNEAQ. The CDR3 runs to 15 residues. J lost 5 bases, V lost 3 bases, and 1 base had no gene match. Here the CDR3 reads CASSFGTSGGETQYF. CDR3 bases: TGTGCCAGCAGCTTCGGGACTAGCGGGGGGGAGACCCAGTACTTC.

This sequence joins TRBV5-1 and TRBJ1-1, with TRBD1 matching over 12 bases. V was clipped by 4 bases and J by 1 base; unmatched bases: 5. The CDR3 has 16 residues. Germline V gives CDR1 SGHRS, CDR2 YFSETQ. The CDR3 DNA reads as TGCGCCAGCAGCCGGGGACAGGGGGCACAGAACACTGAAGCTTTCTTT. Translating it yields CASSRGQGAQNTEAFF.

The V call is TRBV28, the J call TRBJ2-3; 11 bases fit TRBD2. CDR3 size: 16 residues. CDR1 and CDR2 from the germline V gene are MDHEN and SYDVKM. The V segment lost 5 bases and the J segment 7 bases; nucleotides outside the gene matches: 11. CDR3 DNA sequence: TGTGCCAGCAGTCGAGGGACTAGCGGATCGGGATATACGCAGTATTTT. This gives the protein CASSRGTSGSGYTQYF.

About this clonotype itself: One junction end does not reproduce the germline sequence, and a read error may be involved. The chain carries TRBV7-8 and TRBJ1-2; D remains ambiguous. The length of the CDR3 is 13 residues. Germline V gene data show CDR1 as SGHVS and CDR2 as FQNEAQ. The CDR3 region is CVSSLDSVYGYTF. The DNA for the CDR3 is TGTGTCAGCAGCTTAGATTCGGTCTATGGCTACACCTTC. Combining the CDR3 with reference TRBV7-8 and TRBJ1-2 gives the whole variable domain GAGVSQSPRYKVAKRGQDVALRCDPISGHVSLFWYQQALGQGPEFLTYFQNEAQLDKSGLPSDRFFAERPEGSVSTLKIQRTQQEDSAVYLCVSSLDSVYGYTFGSGTRLTVV.

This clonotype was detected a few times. The CDR3 DNA reads as TGTGCCAGCAGTCCACTGGGTCGGGGGGGCACAGATACGCAGTATTTT. Amino acids: CASSPLGRGGTDTQYF. The genes are TRBV27 and TRBJ2-3; 7 bases are a match to TRBD2. This CDR3 is 16 amino acids long. Germline V CDR1 and CDR2: MNHEY, SMNVEV (reference sequence). V shed 5 bases, J shed 1 base, and the junction held 9 bases outside the gene matches.

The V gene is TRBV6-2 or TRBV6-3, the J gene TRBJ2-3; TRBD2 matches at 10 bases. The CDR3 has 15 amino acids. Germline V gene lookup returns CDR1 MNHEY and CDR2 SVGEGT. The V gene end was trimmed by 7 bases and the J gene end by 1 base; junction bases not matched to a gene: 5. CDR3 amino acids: CASIERGGGTDTQYF. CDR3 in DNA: TGTGCCAGCATCGAGCGGGGGGGGGGCACAGATACGCAGTATTTT.

The CDR3 sequence is CASSTVGSYEQYF. For the CDR3, the DNA is TGTGCCAGCAGTACAGTTGGATCCTACGAGCAGTACTTC. J is TRBJ2-7 and V is TRBV12-3 or TRBV12-4, with D unclear. Deletions cut 5 bases from V and 1 base from J, with 9 bases between. CDR3 length: 13 amino acids.